A single sample is the source of the 3 T cell receptor beta chains below, sequenced in a study of Ad26.COV2.S vaccination and SARS-CoV-2 variants. Produced via immunoSEQ multiplex PCR; TCRdb's table is partial and in-frame only. This table holds 250,000 or so clones, around 88% found once. Treatment denoted: around 19 received Ad26.COV2.S at low or high dose, single or two shots; 5 received placebo; per-sample allocation not given. Collection of the samples took place on day 63 after the first injection of vaccine or placebo. Sequences were derived from peripheral blood, sampled in a trial of Ad26.COV2.S vaccine versus placebo. These receptors came from a person between 18 and 60 years old who received the Ad26.COV2.S COVID-19 vaccine or a placebo.

The chain joins TRBV15 to TRBJ1-5, with TRBD1 as a possible D gene (5 bases). V lost 1 base and J lost 0, with 19 bases in between. The germline V gene has CDR1 LNHNV and CDR2 YYDKDF (reference sequence). The CDR3 has 19 residues. CDR3: CATSRGSRTGLNSNQPQHF. The DNA for the CDR3 is TGTGCCACCAGCAGAGGTTCAAGGACGGGACTGAATAGCAATCAGCCCCAGCATTTT. Looking up the rest from reference TRBV15 and TRBJ1-5 gives the full variable domain: DAMVIQNPRYQVTQFGKPVTLSCSQTLNHNVMYWYQQKSSQAPKLLFHYYDKDFNNEADTPDNFQSRRPNTSFCFLDIRSPGLGDTAMYLCATSRGSRTGLNSNQPQHFGDGTRLSIL.

This chain links TRBV11-2 with TRBJ1-6; D not certain. CDR1 and CDR2 from the germline V gene are SGHAT and FQNNGV. V lost 1 base, J lost 15 bases, and 16 bases lay in between. The CDR3 consists of 14 residues. The CDR3 spells CASSLVPGPANLHF. The CDR3 region has the DNA TGTGCCAGCAGCTTAGTCCCAGGTCCGGCCAACCTCCACTTT.

The chain couples TRBV5-4 to TRBJ2-2; 7 bases are a match to TRBD1. Germline V lookup: CDR1 SGHNT, CDR2 YYREEE (reference sequence). V lost 2 bases, J lost 4 bases, and 2 bases stayed unmatched. This CDR3 region has 14 residues. The CDR3 sequence: CASSFTGVTGELFF. The CDR3 DNA reads as TGTGCCAGCAGCTTTACAGGGGTCACCGGGGAGCTGTTTTTT. Together with reference TRBV5-4 and TRBJ2-2, the CDR3 gives the full variable domain: ETGVTQSPTHLIKTRGQQVTLRCSSQSGHNTVSWYQQALGQGPQFIFQYYREEENGRGNFPPRFSGLQFPNYSSELNVNALELDDSALYLCASSFTGVTGELFFGEGSRLTVL.